What follows are 13 T cell receptor beta chains derived from one specimen sequenced in a study of blood T cell repertoires in COVID-19. TCRdb keeps only in-frame clones here, not all; method: immunoSEQ multiplex PCR. The repertoire includes around 97,000 clones, about 87% of them detected once, and about 20% sits in the top ten. Sequences were obtained from peripheral blood. These receptors all stem from a human donor in a cohort sampled during active COVID-19.

The chain carries TRBV3-1 (or the pseudogene TRBV3-2) and TRBJ2-2; unclear D gene. Trimming stripped 1 base from V and 4 bases from J, with 7 bases between. Germline values: CDR1 LGHDT, CDR2 YNNKEL (reference sequence). The CDR3 runs 14 residues. The CDR3 DNA follows: TGTGCCAGCAGCCAAGCCCCCAGCACCGGGGAGCTGTTTTTT. It encodes CASSQAPSTGELFF.

The chain combines TRBV27 with TRBJ2-7; D gene ambiguous. The CDR3 runs to 11 residues. Trimming shortened V by 4 bases and J by 3 bases, and 4 bases separated the two germline ends. CDR1 is MNHEY, CDR2 SMNVEV, per germline (reference sequence). The CDR3, as DNA: TGTGCCAGCAGTTCCAACTACGAGCAGTACTTC. Its translation is CASSSNYEQYF.

V usage is TRBV5-4 and J usage is TRBJ2-5; maybe TRBD2 (5 bases). Germline assignment: CDR1 SGHNT and CDR2 YYREEE (reference sequence). The CDR3 spans 18 residues. V was clipped by 2 bases and J by 5 bases, with 25 bases between them. The CDR3 sequence is CASSFALSMAVSGETQYF. In DNA, the CDR3 is TGTGCCAGCAGCTTCGCACTTTCAATGGCGGTGTCGGGGGAGACCCAGTACTTC.

This clone showed up just a few times. The genes are TRBV6-5 and TRBJ1-6; 8 positions agree with TRBD1. The CDR3 runs 14 residues. Germline values: CDR1 MNHEY, CDR2 SVGAGI. V shed 7 bases, J shed 10 bases, and the junction held 9 bases outside the gene matches. CDR3 loop: CASTNSDRESPLHF. CDR3 DNA sequence: TGTGCCAGCACCAACTCGGACAGGGAGTCACCCCTCCACTTT.

The CDR3 region is CAISPGGLNTEAFF. The CDR3 DNA reads as TGTGCCATCAGCCCAGGGGGACTGAACACTGAAGCTTTCTTT. The rearrangement joins TRBV10-3 to TRBJ1-1; 7 bases align to TRBD1. Germline V gene data show CDR1 as ENHRY and CDR2 as SYGVKD. This CDR3 spans 14 amino acids. V lost 6 bases to trimming and J lost 0 bases; unmatched junction nucleotides: 4.

V usage is TRBV11-2 and J usage is TRBJ1-4; D perhaps matches TRBD1 (6 bases). This CDR3 comprises 14 residues. Germline V gene data show CDR1 as SGHAT and CDR2 as FQNNGV. The V gene lost 5 bases and the J gene lost 7 bases, with 14 bases spanning the gap. CDR3 nucleotides: TGTGCCAGCAGCCAGACTGGGGGCGGTGAAAAACTGTTTTTT. Translated: CASSQTGGGEKLFF.

This chain uses TRBV28 with TRBJ2-7; 12 bases align to TRBD2. The junction had 3 bases not matched to a gene; V was cut back by 6 bases and J by 3 bases. The CDR3 loop spans 14 amino acids. The germline gives CDR1 MDHEN, CDR2 SYDVKM. CDR3 protein: CASSGGLAGYEQYF. Here the CDR3 DNA reads TGTGCCAGCAGCGGGGGACTAGCGGGCTACGAGCAGTACTTC.

J is TRBJ1-5 and V is TRBV3-1 (or the pseudogene TRBV3-2); D is unclear. The length of the CDR3 is 13 residues. Germline V CDR1 and CDR2: LGHDT, YNNKEL (reference sequence). Trimming took 1 base from V and 4 from J, leaving 5 bases between them. The chain's CDR3 is CASSQGRNQPQHF. CDR3 in DNA: TGTGCCAGCAGCCAAGGCAGAAATCAGCCCCAGCATTTT.

This clone was counted once. The chain has TRBV7-9 and TRBJ1-2; tentative D call: TRBD1 (5 bases). Trimming took off 2 bases at V and 7 bases at J, with 14 bases between the two ends. Germline-derived CDR1 and CDR2 are SEHNR and FQNEAQ (reference sequence). The CDR3 extends over 14 amino acids. The CDR3 sequence is CASSLRGEIGGYTF. The CDR3 DNA sequence: TGTGCCAGCAGCTTACGGGGGGAAATTGGTGGCTACACCTTC.

This clone has only one observation. V usage is TRBV6-5 and J usage is TRBJ1-1; 9 bases fit TRBD1. V trimming: 0 bases; J trimming: 7 bases; junction bases outside the gene matches: 6. The CDR3 length is 15 residues. Germline V gene data show CDR1 as MNHEY and CDR2 as SVGAGI. The CDR3 reads CASSYSPGQGFEAFF. CDR3 nucleotide sequence: TGTGCCAGCAGTTACTCCCCGGGACAGGGATTTGAAGCTTTCTTT.

V gene TRBV5-1 combines with J gene TRBJ2-1; D possibly corresponds to TRBD1 (6 bases). Trimming stripped 0 bases from V and 4 bases from J, with 11 bases between. CDR1 and CDR2 (germline): SGHRS, YFSETQ. CDR3 size: 15 residues. The CDR3 DNA reads TGCGCCAGCAGCTTGGGGCAGGGGTCGTACAATGAGCAGTTCTTC. Protein: CASSLGQGSYNEQFF. The full variable domain, completed using reference TRBV5-1 and TRBJ2-1, is KAGVTQTPRYLIKTRGQQVTLSCSPISGHRSVSWYQQTPGQGLQFLFEYFSETQRNKGNFPGRFSGRQFSNSRSEMNVSTLELGDSALYLCASSLGQGSYNEQFFGPGTRLTVL.

The rearrangement uses TRBV29-1 and TRBJ2-7; perhaps TRBD2 as D (7 bases). The CDR3 totals 14 residues. Trimming took off 6 bases at V and 1 base at J, with 16 bases between the two ends. Germline V gene sequence: CDR1 SQVTM, CDR2 ANQGSEA. CDR3 region: CSVVGGDQSYEQYF. The CDR3 DNA reads as TGCAGCGTAGTAGGGGGGGACCAATCCTACGAGCAGTACTTC.

V usage is TRBV5-1 and J usage is TRBJ2-5; unclear D gene. The V end lost 0 bases, the J end lost 0 bases, and 9 bases lay between the germline ends. CDR3 size: 15 residues. Germline values: CDR1 SGHRS, CDR2 YFSETQ. In nucleotides, the CDR3 is TGCGCCAGCAGCTTGGGTACGGTGTACCAAGAGACCCAGTACTTC. It codes for CASSLGTVYQETQYF.